These 23 T cell receptor beta chains were sequenced from one sample in a study of patients and donors after allogeneic stem cell transplantation. Each CDR3 protein gets one entry after TCRdb re-called the RT-PCR reads with MiXCR. Here the sample spans about 200,000 distinct CDR3 sequences, 41% being singletons. The specimen was blood, either unsorted or a sorted T cell fraction (not recorded which). These TCRs come from a human donor who was either an allogeneic HSCT recipient or a stem cell or donor lymphocyte infusion donor (not recorded which). It is not recorded whose cells these are; they may come from a transplant donor.

This clonotype showed up just a few times. The rearrangement uses TRBV29-1 and TRBJ2-1; D remains ambiguous. V lost 1 base, J lost 0 bases, and 7 bases lay in between. The CDR3 runs 14 residues. The V gene's germline CDR1 is SQVTM and CDR2 ANQGSEA. In nucleotides, the CDR3 is TGCAGCGTTGAAGGTTCACACTCCTACAATGAGCAGTTCTTC. Protein sequence: CSVEGSHSYNEQFF.

The chain has TRBV4-1 and TRBJ1-1; D may be TRBD1 (5 bases). With 2 bases removed from V and 0 bases from J, the gap between germline ends came to 13 bases. The germline V gene encodes CDR1 MGHRA and CDR2 YSYEKL. The CDR3 length is 16 residues. CDR3: CASSQPGRILNTEAFF. The CDR3 DNA follows: TGCGCCAGCAGCCAACCGGGACGGATATTGAACACTGAAGCTTTCTTT.

The chain couples TRBV29-1 to TRBJ2-7; 8 bases match TRBD2. The CDR3 extends over 11 amino acids. The V gene end was trimmed by 7 bases and the J gene end by 7 bases; junction bases not matched to a gene: 6. Germline loops: CDR1 SQVTM, CDR2 ANQGSEA. CDR3 DNA sequence: TGCAGCGCCGGGAGGGAGCGGGAGCAGTACTTC. This codes for CSAGREREQYF.

This clonotype was observed many times. This chain joins TRBV12-3 or TRBV12-4 and TRBJ1-1, with 7 positions matching TRBD1. Losses at the gene ends were 3 bases for V and 1 base for J; bases not matched to a gene: 2. The CDR3 contains 14 residues. The CDR3 sequence is CASSLTGRNTEAFF. The CDR3 region has the DNA TGTGCCAGCAGTTTGACAGGGAGGAACACTGAAGCTTTCTTT.

This sequence joins TRBV4-3 and TRBJ1-1; 9 nucleotides match TRBD1. V lost 5 bases and J lost 0; bases outside the gene matches: 16. This CDR3 is 19 amino acids long. Germline lookup yields CDR1 LGHNA and CDR2 YSLEER. The CDR3 DNA reads as TGCGCCAGCAGCTCCGAACAGGACAGGGGTAATATGATGAACACTGAAGCTTTCTTT. It yields the protein CASSSEQDRGNMMNTEAFF.

The V gene is TRBV6-5, the J gene TRBJ1-1, with a weak D call TRBD1 (6 bases). V was trimmed by 6 bases and J by 1 base, leaving 15 bases between them. The CDR3 spans 15 residues. Per germline, CDR1 MNHEY and CDR2 SVGAGI. The CDR3 sequence is CASSTGSLPNTEAFF. In DNA form, the CDR3 reads TGTGCCAGCAGCACAGGGTCCTTACCGAACACTGAAGCTTTCTTT.

This clonotype was observed a handful of times. CDR3 DNA: TGTGCCAGCCAATCCGACAGCTACGAGCAGTACTTC. It codes for CASQSDSYEQYF. The chain employs TRBV28 and TRBJ2-7; a weak D match, TRBD1 (5 bases). Trimming removed 8 bases from V and 3 bases from J, with 11 bases in between. The CDR3 is 12 residues long. The germline V gene has CDR1 MDHEN and CDR2 SYDVKM.

The chain has TRBV28 and TRBJ2-7, with 11 bases matching TRBD2. Trimming took 4 bases from V and 4 from J; bases not matched to a gene: 15. Germline loops: CDR1 MDHEN, CDR2 SYDVKM. The CDR3 is 18 amino acids. CDR3 in amino acids: CASSSQVIHRLAGYEQYF. The CDR3 region has the DNA TGTGCCAGCAGTTCCCAGGTGATCCACAGACTAGCGGGATACGAGCAGTACTTC.

The sample holds a few counts of this clonotype. CDR3 DNA: TGTGCCAGCAGGCTGCCGGGACAGGGCACTGAAGCTTTCTTT. As protein: CASRLPGQGTEAFF. The chain couples TRBV12-3 or TRBV12-4 to TRBJ1-1, with 9 bases aligning to TRBD1. V was clipped by 6 bases and J by 4 bases; unmatched bases: 6. The CDR3 runs 14 residues.

This clonotype came up a few times. The rearrangement uses TRBV27 and TRBJ2-1, with 9 bases aligning to TRBD1. Trimming removed 10 bases from V and 4 bases from J; junction bases left unmatched: 11. CDR3 size: 15 residues. The germline CDR1 and CDR2 sequences are MNHEY and SMNVEV (reference sequence). The CDR3 sequence is CATGFTGQGYNEQFF. In nucleotides, the CDR3 is TGTGCCACCGGATTTACGGGACAGGGTTACAATGAGCAGTTCTTC.

The chain couples TRBV7-9 to TRBJ2-6; no reliable D call. Per germline, CDR1 SEHNR and CDR2 FQNEAQ (reference sequence). This CDR3 is built from 15 residues. With 4 bases removed from V and 2 bases from J, the gap between germline ends came to 9 bases. The CDR3 DNA reads as TGTGCCAGCAGCTCCGAAATCCCTGGGGCCAACGTCCTGACTTTC. The encoded protein is CASSSEIPGANVLTF.

This rearrangement joins TRBV14 to TRBJ1-1; D is ambiguous. The CDR3 covers 15 residues. CDR1 and CDR2 (germline): SGHDN, FVKESK. Trimming removed 4 bases at V and 7 bases at J, with 19 bases between. The CDR3 region is CASSPLGRVNGEAFF. In nucleotides, the CDR3 is TGTGCCAGCAGCCCTTTGGGAAGGGTGAATGGTGAAGCTTTCTTT.

The table lists this clonotype with a few counts. This sequence joins TRBV12-3 or TRBV12-4 and TRBJ2-1, with D uncertain. The CDR3 covers 13 residues. The V gene lost 2 bases and the J gene lost 7 bases, with 9 bases spanning the gap. The DNA of the CDR3 is TGTGCCAGCAGTTTATTGCAGTTTAATGAGCAGTTCTTC. Amino acid sequence: CASSLLQFNEQFF.

This clonotype was counted between two and nine times. This rearrangement joins TRBV12-3 or TRBV12-4 to TRBJ1-6; 12 bases are a match to TRBD1. The V and J ends lost 2 bases and 8 bases, in that order; junction bases with no gene match: 10. The CDR3 is made up of 18 amino acids. CDR3 in DNA: TGTGCCAGCAGTTTATTTTCGCTTCGGGACAGGGGGCATTCACCCCTCCACTTT. Translation gives CASSLFSLRDRGHSPLHF.

The chain carries TRBV4-3 and TRBJ1-3; tentative D call: TRBD1 (6 bases). Germline CDR1 LGHNA, CDR2 YSLEER. The CDR3 runs to 15 residues. Trimming left V 3 bases short and J 0 bases short, with 9 bases between. CDR3 coding DNA: TGCGCCAGCAGCCATGGACAGACCTCTGGAAACACCATATATTTT. This translates into CASSHGQTSGNTIYF.

This chain joins TRBV7-3 and TRBJ2-3, with D perhaps TRBD2 (5 bases). This CDR3 has 16 residues. The V end was cut by 2 bases, the J end by 1 base, with 13 bases between. Germline V gene sequence: CDR1 SGHTA, CDR2 FQGTGA. CDR3 DNA: TGTGCCAGCAGCTTACCCGCATTGGGAGGCACAGATACGCAGTATTTT. Translating gives CASSLPALGGTDTQYF.

This clonotype was seen a few times. The chain uses TRBV12-5 and TRBJ1-2; D gene uncertain. CDR3 length: 16 amino acids. Germline V gene sequence: CDR1 LGHNT, CDR2 FRNRAP. Trimming removed 1 base at V and 11 bases at J, with 23 bases between. The CDR3: CASGLDPSRGRVGYTF. The CDR3, as DNA: TGTGCTAGTGGTTTGGACCCTTCCCGAGGAAGGGTGGGATACACCTTC.

This chain links TRBV7-6 with TRBJ2-1, with unresolved D. Germline loops: CDR1 SGHVS, CDR2 FNYEAQ. V lost 5 bases to trimming and J lost 7 bases, with 12 bases between them. This CDR3 comprises 13 residues. CDR3 DNA: TGTGCCAGCAGCCCCCTTGGACCGAATGAGCAGTTCTTC. Translated, it gives CASSPLGPNEQFF.

The J gene is TRBJ2-1, the V gene TRBV28; the D call may be TRBD1 or TRBD2 (5 bases each). Per germline, CDR1 MDHEN and CDR2 SYDVKM. Deletions cut 6 bases from V and 6 bases from J, with 12 bases between. CDR3 size: 13 residues. The CDR3 nucleotides are TGTGCCAGCAGGGGGGATAGGCGCAATGAGCAGTTCTTC. It yields the protein CASRGDRRNEQFF.

The table lists this clonotype with a few counts. The V and J genes are TRBV29-1 and TRBJ2-2; D gene unclear. Trimming cost V 4 bases and J 0 bases, with 15 bases left between them. Per the germline V gene, CDR1 is SQVTM and CDR2 is ANQGSEA. The CDR3 is 16 amino acids. CDR3 DNA: TGCAGCGTTGCAGGTCACCCCGAGGCGAACACCGGGGAGCTGTTTTTT. Encoded protein: CSVAGHPEANTGELFF.

This rearrangement joins TRBV6-2 or TRBV6-3 to TRBJ2-2; D may correspond to TRBD1 or TRBD2 (5 bases each). Germline V gives CDR1 MNHEY, CDR2 SVGEGT. V was cut by 2 bases and J by 2 bases, with 21 bases left in between. The length of the CDR3 is 19 residues. The DNA of the CDR3 is TGTGCCAGCAGTTACGCAGGGAGCCACATTCAAAACAACACCGGGGAGCTGTTTTTT. Translation gives CASSYAGSHIQNNTGELFF.

The rearrangement links TRBV12-3 or TRBV12-4 to TRBJ1-2; D may be TRBD1 (5 bases). This CDR3 is built from 16 residues. Trimming removed 0 bases at V and 0 bases at J, with 11 bases between. The CDR3 loop is CASSLARDGSNYGYTF. The CDR3 DNA reads TGTGCCAGCAGTTTAGCGCGGGACGGATCTAACTATGGCTACACCTTC.

This clonotype was counted only a few times. V usage is TRBV5-1 and J usage is TRBJ1-1, with a possible D match to TRBD1 (6 bases). Trimming pared 0 bases from V and 3 bases from J, leaving 12 bases between. Germline values: CDR1 SGHRS, CDR2 YFSETQ. This CDR3 is 15 amino acids long. The CDR3 protein is CASSLVAKGDTEAFF. DNA of the CDR3: TGCGCCAGCAGCTTGGTAGCGAAGGGGGACACTGAAGCTTTCTTT.